This T cell receptor (beta chain) was sequenced during a study of CD8 T cells in ankylosing spondylitis. With 6 bases clipped from V and 4 bases from J, the junction kept 12 bases outside the gene matches. The CDR3 length is 15 residues. Looked up from germline, CDR1 is DFQATT and CDR2 is SNEGSKA (reference sequence). A note on this clonotype: Its antigen is still unknown.

Quantitative molecular-barcoded 5'-RACE generated the TCR beta libraries. A single record per CDR3 protein comes from TCRdb applying MiXCR to the 5' RACE reads. This table holds some 700,000 distinct CDR3 sequences, under 20% found once. Study-wide points: It was reported that disease-linked clones were significantly enriched in matched ankylosing spondylitis synovial fluid. Earlier work had already found some motif variants in reactive arthritis synovial fluid and blood. Eight or nine highly homologous variants made up a TCR beta motif that seemed to typify ankylosing spondylitis blood. Disease-linked clones had a CD8+ phenotype and relatively low frequency in peripheral blood.

The clonotype was recovered from a male donor with ankylosing spondylitis. The J gene is TRBJ2-5, the V gene TRBV20-1, with 9 nucleotides matching TRBD2. Sequenced input: blood, either unsorted or a sorted T cell fraction (not recorded which). CDR3 sequence (DNA): TGCAGTGCGCCGACTCCGGGACTAGCAGGAGAGACCCAGTACTTC. Protein sequence: CSAPTPGLAGETQYF.